This T cell receptor beta chain came from a study of T cells after yellow fever vaccination. Using its own MiXCR run on the 5' RACE reads, TCRdb lists one record per CDR3 protein. This sample has about 320,000 distinct CDR3 sequences, with over 8.5% found just once. The CDR3 covers 13 residues. V lost 5 bases to trimming and J lost 8 bases, with 15 bases between them. This clonotype turned up a few times. The chain couples TRBV12-3 or TRBV12-4 to TRBJ1-1; D call uncertain. The clonotype was recovered from a young man who received the YFV17D yellow fever vaccine. The specimen comprised CD4+ T cells sorted from PBMCs, sampled 45 days after the yellow fever booster vaccination. CDR3 amino acids: CASSPPRVEEAFF. In DNA, the CDR3 is TGTGCCAGCAGTCCCCCGAGGGTGGAGGAAGCTTTCTTT.